These 29 T cell receptor beta chains came from one sample sequenced in a study of cytomegalovirus exposure and HLA in healthy donors. In the PCR, 60 Vbeta and 13 Jbeta primers were used. Sequenced by immunoSEQ multiplex PCR; TCRdb stores in-frame clones only, minus some. The data hold approximately 150,000 clones, with over 70% observed a single time. Sequencing used PBMCs. Receptors originate from a woman between 18 and 29 years old in good health and CMV-seronegative.

V usage is TRBV15 and J usage is TRBJ1-2; the match to TRBD1 covers 9 bases. The length of the CDR3 is 15 residues. After removal of 1 base from V and 7 bases from J, the junction contained 7 bases not matched to a gene. Looked up from germline, CDR1 is LNHNV and CDR2 is YYDKDF (reference sequence). The CDR3 loop is CATSRAEQGAAGYTF. In nucleotides, the CDR3 is TGTGCCACCAGCAGAGCGGAACAGGGGGCGGCTGGCTACACCTTC.

CDR3 sequence: CASAYSGTNNEQFF. The CDR3 DNA follows: TGTGCCAGCGCTTATAGCGGGACCAACAATGAGCAGTTCTTC. This sequence joins TRBV6-5 and TRBJ2-1; 8 nucleotides align to TRBD2. J was trimmed by 5 bases and V by 8 bases; bases with no gene match: 8. This CDR3 spans 14 amino acids. From germline, CDR1 is MNHEY and CDR2 SVGAGI.

The V gene is TRBV6-1, the J gene TRBJ1-5; D not certain. Germline lookup yields CDR1 MNHNS and CDR2 SASEGT. This CDR3 spans 15 amino acids. The V end was cut by 2 bases, the J end by 11 bases, with 19 bases between. CDR3 amino acids: CASSEWQRSTVTQHF. DNA for the CDR3: TGTGCCAGCAGTGAATGGCAAAGGTCCACAGTGACCCAGCATTTT.

The count of this clone is one. CDR3 sequence reads: CASSWGQGRHEQYF. The CDR3 DNA is TGTGCCAGCAGTTGGGGACAGGGGCGCCACGAGCAGTACTTC. The chain has TRBV27 and TRBJ2-7; TRBD1 agrees at 10 bases. The germline gives CDR1 MNHEY, CDR2 SMNVEV (reference sequence). This CDR3 region has 14 residues. Germline trimming cut 4 bases from V and 5 bases from J; bases unmatched to any gene: 5.

This chain uses TRBV6-6 with TRBJ2-3; 8 bases line up with TRBD2. The length of the CDR3 is 15 residues. V shed 2 bases, J shed 3 bases, and the junction held 4 bases outside the gene matches. Per germline, CDR1 MNHNY and CDR2 SVGAGI (reference sequence). This CDR3 reads CASSYRSGTTDTQYF. As DNA, the CDR3 is TGTGCCAGCAGTTACCGTAGCGGGACGACAGATACGCAGTATTTT.

The V and J genes are TRBV30 and TRBJ2-7; D gene uncertain. The CDR3 sequence is 13 residues long. V dropped 4 bases and J dropped 1 base, with 11 bases sitting between them. Looked up from germline, CDR1 is GTSNPN and CDR2 is SVGIG (reference sequence). CDR3 amino acids: CAWMRLLSYEQYF. The CDR3 DNA follows: TGTGCCTGGATGAGACTCCTTTCCTACGAGCAGTACTTC.

CDR3 DNA sequence: TGCAGTGCTTATAGAGAGACCCAGTACTTC. This encodes CSAYRETQYF. The rearrangement joins TRBV20-1 to TRBJ2-5; D not resolved. Trimming left V 5 bases short and J 4 bases short, with 5 bases between. CDR1 and CDR2 (germline): DFQATT, SNEGSKA (reference sequence). This CDR3 is 10 amino acids long.

The chain is built from TRBV2 and TRBJ2-7; 7 nucleotides align to TRBD2. The V gene's germline CDR1 is SNHLY and CDR2 FYNNEI. The J segment lost 4 bases and the V segment lost 6 bases, leaving 9 bases of the junction unmatched. The CDR3 spans 14 residues. The CDR3 here is CASREVAGPYEQYF. The CDR3 bases are TGTGCCAGCAGGGAGGTAGCGGGTCCGTACGAGCAGTACTTC.

This clone was recorded a few times. The chain employs TRBV7-9 and TRBJ2-5; D possibly corresponds to TRBD1 (5 bases). The DNA end favors TRBJ2-7, so the J call may be wrong. There are 13 residues in the CDR3. Germline CDR1 and CDR2: SEHNR and FQNEAQ (reference sequence). In DNA form, the CDR3 reads TGTGCCAGCAGCTTAGAACAGGCAGGCGAGCAGTACTTC. Protein product: CASSLEQAGEQYF.

The chain is built from TRBV5-4 and TRBJ1-3; TRBD1 matches 10 bases. The length of the CDR3 is 13 residues. Germline lookup yields CDR1 SGHNT and CDR2 YYREEE (reference sequence). The V and J ends lost 4 bases and 9 bases, in that order; junction bases with no gene match: 4. CDR3 DNA: TGTGCCAGCAGCCGGGACAGGGGTATCACCATATATTTT. It codes for CASSRDRGITIYF.

The rearrangement joins TRBV9 to TRBJ2-2, with TRBD2 as a possible D gene (5 bases). Germline V lookup: CDR1 SGDLS, CDR2 YYNGEE. The CDR3 consists of 15 residues. Deletions cut 0 bases from V and 0 bases from J, with 6 bases between. The CDR3 reads CASSVGTSNTGELFF. DNA for the CDR3: TGTGCCAGCAGCGTAGGGACTTCGAACACCGGGGAGCTGTTTTTT.

The rearrangement links TRBV9 to TRBJ2-1; 10 bases align to TRBD2. Germline CDR1 is SGDLS and CDR2 is YYNGEE. V shed 0 bases, J shed 6 bases, and the junction held 6 bases outside the gene matches. CDR3 length: 16 amino acids. This CDR3 is CASSVAQREGSNEQFF. In nucleotides, the CDR3 is TGTGCCAGCAGCGTAGCCCAGCGGGAGGGGAGCAATGAGCAGTTCTTC.

J is TRBJ2-1 and V is TRBV7-9; tentatively, D is TRBD2 (6 bases). Germline CDR1 and CDR2: SEHNR and FQNEAQ (reference sequence). The CDR3 is 14 residues long. The V gene lost 7 bases and the J gene lost 6 bases, with 16 bases spanning the gap. The CDR3: CASTPTSFRNEQFF. CDR3 in DNA: TGTGCCAGCACCCCAACTAGCTTCCGCAATGAGCAGTTCTTC.

This clone was seen just once. V usage is TRBV9 and J usage is TRBJ2-7; D is possibly TRBD2 (5 bases). CDR3 length equals 14 residues. Per germline, CDR1 SGDLS and CDR2 YYNGEE. The V gene lost 0 bases and the J gene lost 7 bases, with 14 bases spanning the gap. The CDR3 DNA reads as TGTGCCAGCAGCGTAGATTCCTCTCGGGGTGAGCAGTACTTC. The encoded protein is CASSVDSSRGEQYF. The full variable domain, completed using reference TRBV9 and TRBJ2-7, is DSGVTQTPKHLITATGQRVTLRCSPRSGDLSVYWYQQSLDQGLQFLIQYYNGEERAKGNILERFSAQQFPDLHSELNLSSLELGDSALYFCASSVDSSRGEQYFGPGTRLTVT.

This chain links TRBV10-2 with TRBJ2-3; TRBD2 matches 8 bases. The V gene's germline CDR1 is WSHSY and CDR2 SAAADI. CDR3 length: 14 residues. Germline trimming cut 4 bases from V and 6 bases from J; bases unmatched to any gene: 6. CDR3 nucleotide sequence: TGCGCCAGCAGTGGGGCGGGAGGCCACGATACGCAGTATTTT. It is translated as CASSGAGGHDTQYF.

The CDR3 DNA sequence: TGTGCCATCAGTCCCCCCCTGGGGAGCGGGATTAATGAGCAGTTCTTC. It specifies CAISPPLGSGINEQFF. The chain carries TRBV10-3 and TRBJ2-1, with TRBD2 identical over 7 bases. J was trimmed by 7 bases and V by 5 bases; bases with no gene match: 14. CDR1 ENHRY and CDR2 SYGVKD come from the germline V gene. The CDR3 is 16 amino acids.

The chain employs TRBV10-3 and TRBJ2-7; 10 nucleotides match TRBD2. There are 14 residues in the CDR3. The V and J ends lost 3 bases and 3 bases, in that order; junction bases with no gene match: 2. CDR1 is ENHRY, CDR2 SYGVKD, per germline. DNA for the CDR3: TGTGCCATCAGTGACCAGCGGGAGGGCTACGAGCAGTACTTC. It encodes CAISDQREGYEQYF.

This clone is a singleton in its sample. V usage is TRBV7-9 and J usage is TRBJ2-3; D perhaps matches TRBD1 (6 bases). Trimming pared 1 base from V and 2 bases from J, leaving 7 bases between. CDR1 and CDR2 (germline): SEHNR, FQNEAQ (reference sequence). This CDR3 is 14 amino acids long. As DNA, the CDR3 is TGTGCCAGCAGCTTAGACAGGGCCACAGATACGCAGTATTTT. Translation: CASSLDRATDTQYF.

This clone was seen once. The chain is built from TRBV14 and TRBJ2-7; 8 bases line up with TRBD1. The CDR3 has 17 residues. V lost 2 bases and J lost 1; bases outside the gene matches: 10. From germline, CDR1 is SGHDN and CDR2 FVKESK. CDR3 region: CASSQILYRGTSYEQYF. DNA of the CDR3: TGTGCCAGCAGCCAAATCCTCTACAGGGGGACTTCCTACGAGCAGTACTTC.

This clone was observed a single time. The chain employs TRBV5-1 and TRBJ2-5; 7 nucleotides line up with TRBD1. CDR3 length: 16 amino acids. Germline CDR1 SGHRS, CDR2 YFSETQ. The J segment lost 2 bases and the V segment lost 0 bases, leaving 7 bases of the junction unmatched. For the CDR3, the DNA is TGCGCCAGCAGCTTGGGGTCGTACAGGGGACAAGAGACCCAGTACTTC. Its translation is CASSLGSYRGQETQYF.

The rearrangement links TRBV7-8 to TRBJ2-7; TRBD1 agrees at 9 bases. The CDR3 sequence is 14 residues long. V lost 3 bases to trimming and J lost 3 bases; unmatched junction nucleotides: 3. Germline CDR1 SGHVS, CDR2 FQNEAQ. The CDR3 here is CASSFGTGNYEQYF. Here the CDR3 DNA reads TGTGCCAGCAGCTTTGGGACAGGGAACTACGAGCAGTACTTC.

The genes are TRBV30 and TRBJ2-1, with a tentative D call TRBD1 (8 bases). This CDR3 has 15 amino acids. Germline assignment: CDR1 GTSNPN and CDR2 SVGIG (reference sequence). The germline V and J ends were trimmed by 6 bases and 8 bases, with 23 bases remaining between them. The DNA of the CDR3 is TGTGCCTGCCTCGCCGAAATACAGGGGGGGCATGAGCAGTTCTTC. Translating gives CACLAEIQGGHEQFF.

The gene calls are TRBV18 and TRBJ2-6, with D perhaps matching TRBD1 (5 bases). Trimming stripped 1 base from V and 2 bases from J, with 9 bases between. Germline lookup yields CDR1 KGHSH and CDR2 LQKENI. This CDR3 spans 16 amino acids. CDR3 in amino acids: CASSPQGPAGANVLTF. The DNA of the CDR3 is TGTGCCAGCTCACCACAGGGGCCGGCTGGGGCCAACGTCCTGACTTTC.

J is TRBJ1-5 and V is TRBV6-1; TRBD1 might be the D (6 bases). Trimming removed 7 bases at V and 3 bases at J, with 16 bases between. The CDR3 has 15 amino acids. Germline-derived CDR1 and CDR2 are MNHNS and SASEGT. The CDR3 spells CASTLGGDTNQPQHF. CDR3 DNA sequence: TGTGCCAGCACCCTGGGGGGGGACACCAATCAGCCCCAGCATTTT.

V is TRBV19 and J is TRBJ2-1; TRBD1 is a possible D gene (5 bases). The CDR3 has 10 residues. The V gene lost 9 bases and the J gene lost 8 bases, with 8 bases spanning the gap. Germline V gives CDR1 LNHDA, CDR2 SQIVND (reference sequence). The CDR3 DNA reads TGTGCCAGCCTAGGGGATGAGCAGTTCTTC. Its translation is CASLGDEQFF.

This clone was seen only a few times. The rearrangement uses TRBV23-1 and TRBJ2-5, with 7 bases that match TRBD2. TRBV23-1 is flagged as an ORF with uncertain function. The CDR3 contains 18 residues. Germline trimming cut 2 bases from V and 0 bases from J; bases unmatched to any gene: 12. The DNA for the CDR3 is TGCGCCAGCAGTCAAATCCGGGAGGCTAGTCCGTACCAAGAGACCCAGTACTTC. This gives the protein CASSQIREASPYQETQYF.

The chain is built from TRBV19 and TRBJ2-7; 11 bases map to TRBD1. The CDR3 sequence is 13 residues long. Germline values: CDR1 LNHDA, CDR2 SQIVND (reference sequence). Germline trimming cut 7 bases from V and 7 bases from J; bases unmatched to any gene: 6. CDR3 nucleotides: TGTGCCAGTAAAGGGACAGGGGGAAGAGAGCAGTACTTC. This codes for CASKGTGGREQYF.

The rearrangement joins TRBV6-1 to TRBJ1-1; D uncertain. V lost 7 bases and J 3 bases, leaving 15 bases between the germline ends. Germline assignment: CDR1 MNHNS and CDR2 SASEGT. The CDR3 is made up of 14 amino acids. The CDR3 DNA is TGTGCCAGCACCTATTCGGGAGGGTACACTGAAGCTTTCTTT. This encodes CASTYSGGYTEAFF.

In its sample, this clone was seen a few times. The V and J genes are TRBV19 and TRBJ2-1; 11 bases align to TRBD2. The J segment lost 7 bases and the V segment lost 9 bases, leaving 8 bases of the junction unmatched. The CDR3 has 14 amino acids. CDR1 is LNHDA and CDR2 is SQIVND in the germline V gene (reference sequence). The CDR3 DNA is TGTGCCAGCGGTAGCGGGAGGGCAAGGAATGAGCAGTTCTTC. Protein sequence: CASGSGRARNEQFF.